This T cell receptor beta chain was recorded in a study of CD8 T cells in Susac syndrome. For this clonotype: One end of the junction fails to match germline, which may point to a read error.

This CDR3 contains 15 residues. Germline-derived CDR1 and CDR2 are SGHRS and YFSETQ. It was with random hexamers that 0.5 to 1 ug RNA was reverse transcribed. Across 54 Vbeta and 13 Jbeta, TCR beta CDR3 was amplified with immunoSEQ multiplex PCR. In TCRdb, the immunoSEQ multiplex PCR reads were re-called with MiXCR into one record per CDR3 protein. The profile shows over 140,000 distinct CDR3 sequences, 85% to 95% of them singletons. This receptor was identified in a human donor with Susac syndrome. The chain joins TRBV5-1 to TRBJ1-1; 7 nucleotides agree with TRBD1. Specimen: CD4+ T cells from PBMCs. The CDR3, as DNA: TGCGCCAGCCGCTTACACGGGACAGCAAACACTGAAGCTTTCTTT. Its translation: CASRLHGTANTEAFF. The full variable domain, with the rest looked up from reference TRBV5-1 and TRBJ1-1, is KAGVTQTPRYLIKTRGQQVTLSCSPISGHRSVSWYQQTPGQGLQFLFEYFSETQRNKGNFPGRFSGRQFSNSRSEMNVSTLELGDSALYLCASRLHGTANTEAFFGQGTRLTVV.